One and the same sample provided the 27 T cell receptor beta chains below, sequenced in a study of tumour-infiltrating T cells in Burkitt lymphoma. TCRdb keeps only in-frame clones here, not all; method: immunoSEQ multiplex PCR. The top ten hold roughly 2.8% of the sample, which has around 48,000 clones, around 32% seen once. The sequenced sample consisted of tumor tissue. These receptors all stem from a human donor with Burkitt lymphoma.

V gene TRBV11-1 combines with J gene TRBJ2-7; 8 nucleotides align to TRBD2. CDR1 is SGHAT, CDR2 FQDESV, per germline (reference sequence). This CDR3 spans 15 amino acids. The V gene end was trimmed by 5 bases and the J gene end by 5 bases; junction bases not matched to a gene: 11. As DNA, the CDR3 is TGTGCCAGCAGCCAACCGGGACTAGGGTTCCACGAGCAGTACTTC. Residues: CASSQPGLGFHEQYF.

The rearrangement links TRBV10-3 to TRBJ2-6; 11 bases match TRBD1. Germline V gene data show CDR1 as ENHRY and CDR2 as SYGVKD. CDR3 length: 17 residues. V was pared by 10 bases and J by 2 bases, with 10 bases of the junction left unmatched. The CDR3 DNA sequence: TGTGCCACAGAGACGGGACAGGGGGGTCCTGGGGCCAACGTCCTGACTTTC. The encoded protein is CATETGQGGPGANVLTF.

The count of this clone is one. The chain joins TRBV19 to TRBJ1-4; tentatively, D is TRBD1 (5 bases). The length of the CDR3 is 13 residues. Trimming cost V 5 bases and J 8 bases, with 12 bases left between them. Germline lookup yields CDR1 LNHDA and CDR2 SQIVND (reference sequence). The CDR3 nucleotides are TGTGCCAGTAGTCCCAGGGAAACCGAAAAACTGTTTTTT. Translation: CASSPRETEKLFF.

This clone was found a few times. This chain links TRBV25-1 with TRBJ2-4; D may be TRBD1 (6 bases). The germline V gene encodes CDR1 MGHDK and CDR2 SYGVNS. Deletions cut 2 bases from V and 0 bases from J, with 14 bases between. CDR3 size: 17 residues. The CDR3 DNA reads TGTGCCAGCAGTGAAAAAGGGGGTACACCAGCCAAAAACATTCAGTACTTC. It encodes CASSEKGGTPAKNIQYF.

Written as DNA, the CDR3 is TGCGCCAGCAGCTTAAAGGACAGAACGCTGGGCGAGCAGTACTTC. Translating it yields CASSLKDRTLGEQYF. The chain carries TRBV5-1 and TRBJ2-7; D is perhaps TRBD1 (6 bases). CDR3 length equals 15 residues. The V gene lost 2 bases and the J gene lost 6 bases, with 18 bases spanning the gap. Germline CDR1 reads SGHRS; CDR2 reads YFSETQ.

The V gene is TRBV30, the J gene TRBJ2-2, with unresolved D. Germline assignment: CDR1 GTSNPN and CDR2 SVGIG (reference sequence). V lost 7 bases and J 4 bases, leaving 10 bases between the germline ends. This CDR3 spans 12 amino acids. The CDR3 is CASHRVTGELFF. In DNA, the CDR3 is TGTGCCTCCCACCGGGTCACCGGGGAGCTGTTTTTT.

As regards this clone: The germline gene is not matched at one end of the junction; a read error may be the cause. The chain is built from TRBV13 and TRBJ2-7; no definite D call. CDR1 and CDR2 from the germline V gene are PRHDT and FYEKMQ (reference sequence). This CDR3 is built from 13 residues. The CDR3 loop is CASSLGLRPIQNF. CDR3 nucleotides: TGTGCCAGCAGCTTAGGCCTAAGACCAATTCAAAACTTC. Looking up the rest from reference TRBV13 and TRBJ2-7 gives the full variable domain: AAGVIQSPRHLIKEKRETATLKCYPIPRHDTVYWYQQGPGQDPQFLISFYEKMQSDKGSIPDRFSAQQFSDYHSELNMSSLELGDSALYFCASSLGLRPIQNFGPGTRLTVT.

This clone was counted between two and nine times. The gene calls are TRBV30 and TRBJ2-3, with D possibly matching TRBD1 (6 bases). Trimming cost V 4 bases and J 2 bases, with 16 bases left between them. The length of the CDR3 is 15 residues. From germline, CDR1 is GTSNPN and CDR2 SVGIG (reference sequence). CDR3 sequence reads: CAWIGQGKDTDTQYF. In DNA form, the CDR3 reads TGTGCCTGGATCGGGCAGGGGAAGGACACAGATACGCAGTATTTT.

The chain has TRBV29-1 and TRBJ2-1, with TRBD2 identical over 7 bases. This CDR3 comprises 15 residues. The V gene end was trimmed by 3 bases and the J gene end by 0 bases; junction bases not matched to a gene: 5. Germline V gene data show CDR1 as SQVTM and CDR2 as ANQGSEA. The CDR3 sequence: CSVEGGEVSYNEQFF. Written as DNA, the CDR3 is TGCAGCGTTGAGGGGGGGGAGGTCTCCTACAATGAGCAGTTCTTC.

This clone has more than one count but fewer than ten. CDR3 amino acids: CASSVKGQPQHF. CDR3 bases: TGTGCCAGCAGTGTAAAGGGTCAGCCCCAGCATTTT. The rearrangement joins TRBV6-1 to TRBJ1-5; D unclear. CDR1 and CDR2 from the germline V gene are MNHNS and SASEGT. Trimming removed 4 bases from V and 6 bases from J, with 7 bases in between. There are 12 residues in the CDR3.

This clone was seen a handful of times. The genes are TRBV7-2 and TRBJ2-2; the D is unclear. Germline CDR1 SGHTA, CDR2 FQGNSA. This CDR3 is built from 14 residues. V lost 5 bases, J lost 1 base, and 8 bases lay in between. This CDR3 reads CASSPTRNTGELFF. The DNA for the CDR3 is TGTGCCAGCAGCCCTACCCGGAACACCGGGGAGCTGTTTTTT. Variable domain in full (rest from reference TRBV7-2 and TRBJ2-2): GAGVSQSPSNKVTEKGKDVELRCDPISGHTALYWYRQSLGQGLEFLIYFQGNSAPDKSGLPSDRFSAERTGGSVSTLTIQRTQQEDSAVYLCASSPTRNTGELFFGEGSRLTVL.

CDR3 sequence: CASSYGQGSTDTQYF. CDR3 coding DNA: TGTGCCAGCAGTTACGGACAGGGTAGCACAGATACGCAGTATTTT. The chain couples TRBV6-6 to TRBJ2-3; 8 bases match TRBD1. This CDR3 has 15 amino acids. J lost 0 bases, V lost 2 bases, and 1 base had no gene match. Germline CDR1 is MNHNY and CDR2 is SVGAGI (reference sequence).

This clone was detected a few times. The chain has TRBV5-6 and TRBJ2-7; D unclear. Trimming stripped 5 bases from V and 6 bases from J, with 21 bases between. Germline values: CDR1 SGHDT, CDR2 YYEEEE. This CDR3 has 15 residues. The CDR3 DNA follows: TGTGCCAGCAGTATAACCCCAACAGAAGGTGGCGAGCAGTACTTC. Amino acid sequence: CASSITPTEGGEQYF.

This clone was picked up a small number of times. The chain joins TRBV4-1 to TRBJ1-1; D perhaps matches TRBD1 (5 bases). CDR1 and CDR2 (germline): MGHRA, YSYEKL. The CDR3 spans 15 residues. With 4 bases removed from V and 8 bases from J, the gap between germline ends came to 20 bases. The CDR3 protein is CASSPWRQGGGEAFF. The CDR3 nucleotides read TGCGCCAGCAGCCCGTGGCGGCAGGGTGGAGGGGAAGCTTTCTTT.

The CDR3 is CASSLTPSTNYGYTF. The CDR3 nucleotides are TGTGCCAGCAGCCTCACACCGAGTACCAACTATGGCTACACCTTC. The rearrangement uses TRBV7-9 and TRBJ1-2; D ambiguous. V was trimmed by 5 bases and J by 2 bases, leaving 15 bases between them. The CDR3 length is 15 residues. Germline lookup yields CDR1 SEHNR and CDR2 FQNEAQ (reference sequence). Together with reference TRBV7-9 and TRBJ1-2, the CDR3 gives the full variable domain: DTGVSQNPRHKITKRGQNVTFRCDPISEHNRLYWYRQTLGQGPEFLTYFQNEAQLEKSRLLSDRFSAERPKGSFSTLEIQRTEQGDSAMYLCASSLTPSTNYGYTFGSGTRLTVV.

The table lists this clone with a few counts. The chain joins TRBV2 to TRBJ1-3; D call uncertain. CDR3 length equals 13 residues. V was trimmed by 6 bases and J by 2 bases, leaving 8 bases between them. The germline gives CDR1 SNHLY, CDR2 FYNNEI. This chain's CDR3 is CASSLGPGNTIYF. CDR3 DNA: TGTGCCAGCAGCCTCGGGCCTGGAAACACCATATATTTT.

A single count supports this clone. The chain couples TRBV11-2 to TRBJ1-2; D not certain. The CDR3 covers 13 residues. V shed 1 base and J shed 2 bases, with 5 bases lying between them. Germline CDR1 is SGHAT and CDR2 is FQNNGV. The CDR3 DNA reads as TGTGCCAGCAGCTTAGGACGGAACTATGGCTACACCTTC. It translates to CASSLGRNYGYTF. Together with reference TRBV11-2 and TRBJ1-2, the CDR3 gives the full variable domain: EAGVAQSPRYKIIEKRQSVAFWCNPISGHATLYWYQQILGQGPKLLIQFQNNGVVDDSQLPKDRFSAERLKGVDSTLKIQPAKLEDSAVYLCASSLGRNYGYTFGSGTRLTVV.

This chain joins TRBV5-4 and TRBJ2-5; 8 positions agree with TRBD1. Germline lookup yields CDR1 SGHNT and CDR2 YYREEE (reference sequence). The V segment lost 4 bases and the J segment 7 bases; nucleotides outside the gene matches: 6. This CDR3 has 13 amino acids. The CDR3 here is CASSPDRVATQYF. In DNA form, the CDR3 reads TGTGCCAGCAGCCCGGACAGGGTAGCGACCCAGTACTTC.

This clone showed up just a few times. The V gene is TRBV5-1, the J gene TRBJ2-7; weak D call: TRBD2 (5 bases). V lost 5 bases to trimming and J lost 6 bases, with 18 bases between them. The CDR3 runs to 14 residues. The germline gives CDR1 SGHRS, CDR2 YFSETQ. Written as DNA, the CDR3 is TGCGCCAGCAGACCCGGGGATAGTCAGAGCGAGCAGTACTTC. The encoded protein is CASRPGDSQSEQYF.

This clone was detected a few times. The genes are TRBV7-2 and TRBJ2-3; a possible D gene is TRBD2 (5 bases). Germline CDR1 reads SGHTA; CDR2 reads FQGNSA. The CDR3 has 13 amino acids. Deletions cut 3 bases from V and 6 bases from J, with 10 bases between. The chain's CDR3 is CASSFSEGDTQYF. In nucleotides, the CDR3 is TGTGCCAGCAGCTTTTCCGAGGGCGATACGCAGTATTTT.

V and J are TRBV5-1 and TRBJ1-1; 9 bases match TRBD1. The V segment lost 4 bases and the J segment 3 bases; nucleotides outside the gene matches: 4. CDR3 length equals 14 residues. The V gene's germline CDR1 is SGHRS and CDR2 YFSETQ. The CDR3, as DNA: TGCGCCAGCAGCACTTGGACAGGGGACACTGAAGCTTTCTTT. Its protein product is CASSTWTGDTEAFF.

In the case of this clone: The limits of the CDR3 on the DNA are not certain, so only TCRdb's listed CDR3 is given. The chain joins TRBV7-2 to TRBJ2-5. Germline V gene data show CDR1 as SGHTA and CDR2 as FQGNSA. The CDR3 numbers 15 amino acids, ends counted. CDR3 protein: CASKGFGAGGETQYF.

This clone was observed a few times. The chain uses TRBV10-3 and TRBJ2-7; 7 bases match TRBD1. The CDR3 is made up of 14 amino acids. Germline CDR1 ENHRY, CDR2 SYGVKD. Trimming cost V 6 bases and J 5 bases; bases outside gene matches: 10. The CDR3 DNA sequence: TGTGCCATCAGCAAAACAGGGGATGGGAACGAGCAGTACTTC. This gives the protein CAISKTGDGNEQYF.

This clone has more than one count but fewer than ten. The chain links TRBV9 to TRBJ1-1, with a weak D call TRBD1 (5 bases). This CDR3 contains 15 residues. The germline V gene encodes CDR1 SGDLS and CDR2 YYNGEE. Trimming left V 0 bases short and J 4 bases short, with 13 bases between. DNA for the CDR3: TGTGCCAGCAGCGTAGCTCAAGGGGCTGGCACTGAAGCTTTCTTT. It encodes CASSVAQGAGTEAFF.

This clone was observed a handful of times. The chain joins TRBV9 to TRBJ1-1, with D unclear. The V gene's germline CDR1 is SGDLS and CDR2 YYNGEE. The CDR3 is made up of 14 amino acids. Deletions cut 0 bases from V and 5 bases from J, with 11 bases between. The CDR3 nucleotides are TGTGCCAGCAGCGTAGACAACAGTTGGACTGAAGCTTTCTTT. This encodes CASSVDNSWTEAFF.

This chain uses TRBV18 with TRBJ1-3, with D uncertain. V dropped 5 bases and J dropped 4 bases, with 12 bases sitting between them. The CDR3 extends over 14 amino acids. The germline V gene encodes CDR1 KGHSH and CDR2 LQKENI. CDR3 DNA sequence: TGTGCCAGCTCAGCCGGCGCGGAGGGAAACACCATATATTTT. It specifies CASSAGAEGNTIYF.

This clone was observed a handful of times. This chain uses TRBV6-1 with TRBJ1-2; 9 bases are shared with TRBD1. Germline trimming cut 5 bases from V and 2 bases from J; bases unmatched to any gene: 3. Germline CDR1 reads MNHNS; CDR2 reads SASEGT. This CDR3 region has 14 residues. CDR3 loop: CASSTGTGNYGYTF. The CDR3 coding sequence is TGTGCCAGCAGTACCGGGACAGGGAACTATGGCTACACCTTC.